One sample yielded the 27 T cell receptor beta chains listed below, sequenced in a study of blood T cell repertoires in COVID-19. Assay used: immunoSEQ multiplex PCR; TCRdb lists only in-frame clones, some missing. The top ten hold about 8% of the sample, which has some 100,000 clones, roughly 87% seen once. The material sequenced was peripheral blood. These receptors were taken from a human donor in a cohort sampled during active COVID-19.

The V and J genes are TRBV11-2 and TRBJ2-3, with D perhaps matching TRBD2 (6 bases). Germline V lookup: CDR1 SGHAT, CDR2 FQNNGV. The ends were cut back, 5 bases at V and 0 bases at J, with 15 bases in the middle. This CDR3 comprises 16 residues. Here the CDR3 DNA reads TGTGCCAGCAGCCCTGGGACTGGTCCAAGCACAGATACGCAGTATTTT. It yields the protein CASSPGTGPSTDTQYF.

The J gene is TRBJ1-2, the V gene TRBV15; D is unresolved. Trimming removed 0 bases from V and 1 base from J, with 21 bases in between. There are 19 residues in the CDR3. Germline CDR1 LNHNV, CDR2 YYDKDF (reference sequence). This chain's CDR3 is CATSRDLLREVGFNYGYTF. In nucleotides, the CDR3 is TGTGCCACCAGCAGAGACCTTCTACGGGAGGTGGGCTTTAACTATGGCTACACCTTC.

The chain joins TRBV29-1 to TRBJ1-1; the match to TRBD1 covers 10 bases. With 2 bases clipped from V and 5 bases from J, the junction kept 5 bases outside the gene matches. Germline CDR1 reads SQVTM; CDR2 reads ANQGSEA. The CDR3 loop spans 14 amino acids. CDR3 sequence (DNA): TGCAGCGTTGAACGGACAGGGGGTACGACTGAAGCTTTCTTT. It encodes CSVERTGGTTEAFF.

The genes are TRBV11-3 and TRBJ2-1; the match to TRBD2 covers 12 bases. CDR3 length equals 17 residues. J lost 9 bases, V lost 1 base, and 10 bases had no gene match. Germline CDR1 and CDR2: SGHNT and YENEEA. CDR3 bases: TGTGCCAGCAGCTTAGTGAGGCTAGCGGGAGGGCCGGGTGAGCAGTTCTTC. It codes for CASSLVRLAGGPGEQFF.

The count of this clone is one. The rearrangement links TRBV28 to TRBJ2-7, with TRBD1 matching 8 bases. CDR3 length: 18 amino acids. The V gene's germline CDR1 is MDHEN and CDR2 SYDVKM. The ends lost 5 bases at V and 0 bases at J; junction bases unmatched: 15. CDR3: CASSPGQGGVGRSYEQYF. CDR3 in DNA: TGTGCCAGCAGTCCCGGACAGGGTGGAGTCGGGCGCTCCTACGAGCAGTACTTC.

The chain links TRBV12-3 or TRBV12-4 to TRBJ1-2, with D unresolved. The CDR3 spans 13 residues. Trimming cost V 6 bases and J 2 bases, with 10 bases left between them. Here the CDR3 reads CASSLGNNYGYTF. For the CDR3, the DNA is TGTGCCAGCAGCCTCGGGAACAACTATGGCTACACCTTC.

The chain is built from TRBV6-5 and TRBJ2-2; 8 bases are a match to TRBD1. V was clipped by 0 bases and J by 5 bases; unmatched bases: 5. The CDR3 spans 16 residues. CDR1 and CDR2 (germline): MNHEY, SVGAGI. CDR3 in amino acids: CASSYSYRGDTGELFF. The CDR3 DNA follows: TGTGCCAGCAGTTACTCGTACAGGGGGGATACCGGGGAGCTGTTTTTT.

This clone was recorded a few times. The chain uses TRBV5-8 and TRBJ2-3, with a weak D call TRBD2 (6 bases). Trimming took 1 base from V and 3 from J, leaving 9 bases between them. This CDR3 comprises 14 residues. The V gene's germline CDR1 is SGHTS and CDR2 YDEGEE. The CDR3 DNA follows: TGTGCCAGCAGCTTGCTGGAGGGAACAGATACGCAGTATTTT. Translation: CASSLLEGTDTQYF.

This clone was seen a handful of times. The V call is TRBV5-1, the J call TRBJ2-7; 10 nucleotides match TRBD2. From germline, CDR1 is SGHRS and CDR2 YFSETQ. V trimming: 4 bases; J trimming: 6 bases; junction bases outside the gene matches: 7. This CDR3 spans 14 amino acids. The CDR3 DNA sequence: TGCGCCAGCAGCAGAGCGGGAGGGCCCCTCGAGCAGTACTTC. Translation: CASSRAGGPLEQYF.

The chain links TRBV9 to TRBJ2-7; TRBD2 matches 10 bases. Germline V gene data show CDR1 as SGDLS and CDR2 as YYNGEE. This CDR3 is built from 15 residues. J lost 3 bases, V lost 0 bases, and 3 bases had no gene match. CDR3 sequence (DNA): TGTGCCAGCAGCGTAGCTAGCGGGGGATTCTACGAGCAGTACTTC. Amino acid sequence: CASSVASGGFYEQYF.

The J gene is TRBJ1-4, the V gene TRBV2; TRBD1 is a possible D gene (5 bases). Germline values: CDR1 SNHLY, CDR2 FYNNEI. The CDR3 contains 15 residues. V gave up 6 bases and J gave up 8 bases, with 19 bases separating them. The DNA for the CDR3 is TGTGCCAGCAGGCGCCTACTCAGGGTCGGGGAAAAACTGTTTTTT. Translating it yields CASRRLLRVGEKLFF. The variable domain in full, completed from reference TRBV2 and TRBJ1-4, reads EPEVTQTPSHQVTQMGQEVILRCVPISNHLYFYWYRQILGQKVEFLVSFYNNEISEKSEIFDDQFSVERPDGSNFTLKIRSTKLEDSAMYFCASRRLLRVGEKLFFGSGTQLSVL.

CDR3 region: CASSLVGDLDYGYTF. Written as DNA, the CDR3 is TGTGCCAGCAGCTTGGTCGGGGATCTGGACTATGGCTACACCTTC. J is TRBJ1-2 and V is TRBV5-5; D ambiguous. Germline V gives CDR1 SGHKS, CDR2 YYEKEE (reference sequence). Deletions cut 0 bases from V and 3 bases from J, with 12 bases between. The length of the CDR3 is 15 residues. Complete variable domain (other parts from reference TRBV5-5 and TRBJ1-2): DAGVTQSPTHLIKTRGQQVTLRCSPISGHKSVSWYQQVLGQGPQFIFQYYEKEERGRGNFPDRFSARQFPNYSSELNVNALLLGDSALYLCASSLVGDLDYGYTFGSGTRLTVV.

The chain uses TRBV27 and TRBJ2-5; 12 nucleotides match TRBD2. The CDR3 is made up of 16 amino acids. Trimming at V came to 1 base and at J to 5 bases, leaving 5 bases not matched to a gene. Looked up from germline, CDR1 is MNHEY and CDR2 is SMNVEV (reference sequence). The CDR3 nucleotides read TGTGCCAGCAGTTTATGGGCTAGCGGGAGGGCGGAGACCCAGTACTTC. Encoded protein: CASSLWASGRAETQYF.

The chain has TRBV30 and TRBJ2-1; a weak D match, TRBD2 (6 bases). Trimming pared 0 bases from V and 3 bases from J, leaving 9 bases between. Looked up from germline, CDR1 is GTSNPN and CDR2 is SVGIG (reference sequence). The CDR3 has 14 amino acids. In nucleotides, the CDR3 is TGTGCCTGGAGTGTCCTCGGGGGCTACAATGAGCAGTTCTTC. It specifies CAWSVLGGYNEQFF.

The rearrangement links TRBV6-6 to TRBJ1-2; the match to TRBD1 covers 7 bases. The CDR3 has 20 amino acids. Germline V lookup: CDR1 MNHNY, CDR2 SVGAGI (reference sequence). The V gene end was trimmed by 6 bases and the J gene end by 2 bases; junction bases not matched to a gene: 24. CDR3 residues: CASSPGGWEDSYIRNYGYTF. In nucleotides, the CDR3 is TGTGCCAGCAGCCCAGGGGGTTGGGAGGATTCCTATATACGAAACTATGGCTACACCTTC.

The gene calls are TRBV18 and TRBJ1-1, with TRBD1 matching over 8 bases. This CDR3 has 13 residues. In germline, CDR1 is KGHSH, CDR2 LQKENI. Trimming cost V 3 bases and J 8 bases; bases outside gene matches: 5. As DNA, the CDR3 is TGTGCCAGCTCACCCCTGGACAGGGCGGAAGCTTTCTTT. Its protein product is CASSPLDRAEAFF. Combining the CDR3 with reference TRBV18 and TRBJ1-1 gives the whole variable domain NAGVMQNPRHLVRRRGQEARLRCSPMKGHSHVYWYRQLPEEGLKFMVYLQKENIIDESGMPKERFSAEFPKEGPSILRIQQVVRGDSAAYFCASSPLDRAEAFFGQGTRLTVV.

This rearrangement joins TRBV19 to TRBJ2-5, with a tentative D call TRBD2 (6 bases). This CDR3 is built from 13 residues. In germline, CDR1 is LNHDA, CDR2 SQIVND (reference sequence). V was trimmed by 4 bases and J by 1 base, leaving 7 bases between them. CDR3 coding DNA: TGTGCCAGTAGTACCGGGAGCCAAGAGACCCAGTACTTC. Protein product: CASSTGSQETQYF.

This rearrangement joins TRBV9 to TRBJ2-1; D is perhaps TRBD1 (8 bases). Trimming left V 3 bases short and J 0 bases short, with 28 bases between. Germline V gives CDR1 SGDLS, CDR2 YYNGEE. CDR3 length equals 21 residues. CDR3 coding DNA: TGTGCCAGCAGCGCCGTCCCAGGGGGCGGACTGGGCGGGAGCTCCTACAATGAGCAGTTCTTC. Translation gives CASSAVPGGGLGGSSYNEQFF.

This chain joins TRBV18 and TRBJ1-3; the match to TRBD1 covers 7 bases. V was pared by 2 bases and J by 3 bases, with 4 bases of the junction left unmatched. The length of the CDR3 is 15 residues. Germline V gene data show CDR1 as KGHSH and CDR2 as LQKENI. In DNA, the CDR3 is TGTGCCAGCTCACCAGACAGGGTTCATGGAAACACCATATATTTT. Translating it yields CASSPDRVHGNTIYF. The complete variable domain, with remaining parts taken from reference TRBV18 and TRBJ1-3, reads NAGVMQNPRHLVRRRGQEARLRCSPMKGHSHVYWYRQLPEEGLKFMVYLQKENIIDESGMPKERFSAEFPKEGPSILRIQQVVRGDSAAYFCASSPDRVHGNTIYFGEGSWLTVV.

The chain carries TRBV28 and TRBJ2-3, with TRBD2 identical over 8 bases. The germline V gene has CDR1 MDHEN and CDR2 SYDVKM. J gave up 6 bases and V 5 bases, and 4 bases lay outside the gene matches. The CDR3 contains 13 residues. The CDR3 loop is CASSSGGPDTQYF. CDR3 nucleotide sequence: TGTGCCAGCAGTAGCGGGGGCCCCGATACGCAGTATTTT.

V is TRBV14 and J is TRBJ2-2; TRBD1 might be the D (5 bases). This CDR3 is 15 amino acids long. Trimming pared 2 bases from V and 1 base from J, leaving 8 bases between. Germline values: CDR1 SGHDN, CDR2 FVKESK. This CDR3 is CASSQRGGNTGELFF. The CDR3 DNA is TGTGCCAGCAGCCAAAGGGGCGGGAACACCGGGGAGCTGTTTTTT.

The V and J genes are TRBV6-5 and TRBJ1-2, with a tentative D call TRBD1 (6 bases). With 6 bases removed from V and 6 bases from J, the gap between germline ends came to 20 bases. CDR1 and CDR2 from the germline V gene are MNHEY and SVGAGI. This CDR3 is built from 15 residues. This CDR3 is CASRPQGIARDGYTF. CDR3 DNA sequence: TGTGCCAGCAGACCACAGGGAATCGCGCGGGATGGCTACACCTTC.

The V and J genes are TRBV14 and TRBJ2-3; D might be TRBD1 (6 bases). The germline CDR1 and CDR2 sequences are SGHDN and FVKESK. V lost 4 bases, J lost 3 bases, and 8 bases lay in between. This CDR3 spans 13 amino acids. In DNA form, the CDR3 reads TGTGCCAGCAGCCGTAGGGGGACAGATACGCAGTATTTT. Its translation: CASSRRGTDTQYF. Supplemented by reference TRBV14 and TRBJ2-3, the full variable domain reads EAGVTQFPSHSVIEKGQTVTLRCDPISGHDNLYWYRRVMGKEIKFLLHFVKESKQDESGMPNNRFLAERTGGTYSTLKVQPAELEDSGVYFCASSRRGTDTQYFGPGTRLTVL.

The J gene is TRBJ2-1, the V gene TRBV24-1; TRBD1 matches at 8 bases. The CDR3 is made up of 16 amino acids. The V segment lost 4 bases and the J segment 11 bases; nucleotides outside the gene matches: 15. Per germline, CDR1 KGHDR and CDR2 SFDVKD. CDR3 amino acids: CATSEAGQGESQKQFF. The CDR3 nucleotides read TGTGCCACCAGTGAAGCTGGACAGGGCGAGTCCCAGAAGCAGTTCTTC.

The chain has TRBV3-1 (or the pseudogene TRBV3-2) and TRBJ1-6; tentative D call: TRBD1 (6 bases). CDR1 and CDR2 (germline): LGHDT, YNNKEL (reference sequence). Trimming stripped 4 bases from V and 10 bases from J, with 14 bases between. The CDR3 contains 14 residues. The DNA for the CDR3 is TGTGCCAGCAGCCTTGGGGGCGGGAGATCACCCCTCCACTTT. Translated: CASSLGGGRSPLHF.

The rearrangement uses TRBV5-1 and TRBJ2-7, with 11 nucleotides matching TRBD2. The V gene end was trimmed by 3 bases and the J gene end by 2 bases; junction bases not matched to a gene: 13. This CDR3 region has 18 residues. Per germline, CDR1 SGHRS and CDR2 YFSETQ. CDR3 DNA: TGCGCCAGCAGCTCGCGCCTGACTAGCGGGGTTACTGCCTACGAGCAGTACTTC. The encoded protein is CASSSRLTSGVTAYEQYF.

The CDR3 region has the DNA TGTGCCAGCAGTTTAGGTGCGGATCAGCCCCAGCATTTT. Residues: CASSLGADQPQHF. The rearrangement uses TRBV12-3 or TRBV12-4 and TRBJ1-5; D is uncertain. The CDR3 spans 13 residues. V lost 1 base and J lost 5, with 6 bases in between.